The 21 T cell receptor beta chains in this list originate from one sample, sequenced in a study of control samples from healthy donors and cancer patients. Measured with immunoSEQ multiplex PCR; TCRdb has only the in-frame clones, and not every one. The data show under 450,000 clones, about 93% seen once. Specimen: PBMCs. Every receptor here comes from a man aged 35 to 55 with head and neck cancer.

This clone was found once. This chain connects TRBV10-3 to TRBJ1-1; D may be TRBD1 (6 bases). Germline values: CDR1 ENHRY, CDR2 SYGVKD. CDR3 length equals 14 residues. V gave up 10 bases and J gave up 4 bases, with 19 bases separating them. The CDR3 here is CATLKGGVRTEAFF. In nucleotides, the CDR3 is TGTGCCACATTAAAGGGGGGAGTTCGCACTGAAGCTTTCTTT.

The gene calls are TRBV5-1 and TRBJ2-5; a possible D gene is TRBD2 (6 bases). V lost 4 bases and J lost 5, with 15 bases in between. Looked up from germline, CDR1 is SGHRS and CDR2 is YFSETQ. This CDR3 is built from 14 residues. CDR3 residues: CASSSLQGGETQYF. The DNA of the CDR3 is TGCGCCAGCAGCAGCTTGCAGGGAGGCGAGACCCAGTACTTC.

The chain recombines TRBV4-1 with TRBJ2-3; D is unclear. Germline V CDR1 and CDR2: MGHRA, YSYEKL. The length of the CDR3 is 17 residues. The V end lost 4 bases, the J end lost 1 base, and 18 bases lay between the germline ends. CDR3 sequence reads: CASSPSNRALRTDTQYF. As DNA, the CDR3 is TGCGCCAGCAGCCCGTCCAACAGAGCACTTCGCACAGATACGCAGTATTTT.

The chain recombines TRBV6-2 or TRBV6-3 with TRBJ2-7, with 11 nucleotides matching TRBD2. The CDR3 length is 18 residues. V lost 2 bases, J lost 3 bases, and 12 bases stayed unmatched. In germline, CDR1 is MNHEY, CDR2 SVGEGT. The DNA for the CDR3 is TGTGCCAGCAGTTACACCCCATTACTAGCGGGGGAGCTCTACGAGCAGTACTTC. It encodes CASSYTPLLAGELYEQYF.

The V call is TRBV6-6, the J call TRBJ1-2; the D gene is possibly TRBD1 (6 bases). CDR1 MNHNY and CDR2 SVGAGI come from the germline V gene (reference sequence). The CDR3 length is 13 residues. Trimming cost V 0 bases and J 4 bases, with 6 bases left between them. CDR3 sequence: CASSYSTGYGYTF. CDR3 sequence (DNA): TGTGCCAGCAGTTACTCGACAGGCTATGGCTACACCTTC.

The gene calls are TRBV7-9 and TRBJ1-1; D possibly corresponds to TRBD1 (6 bases). Germline V gene data show CDR1 as SEHNR and CDR2 as FQNEAQ (reference sequence). V lost 0 bases and J lost 6, with 11 bases in between. This CDR3 comprises 14 residues. CDR3 residues: CASSLAGGSSEAFF. The DNA of the CDR3 is TGTGCCAGCAGCTTAGCGGGGGGCTCGTCTGAAGCTTTCTTT. Full variable domain (remainder filled in from reference TRBV7-9 and TRBJ1-1): DTGVSQNPRHKITKRGQNVTFRCDPISEHNRLYWYRQTLGQGPEFLTYFQNEAQLEKSRLLSDRFSAERPKGSFSTLEIQRTEQGDSAMYLCASSLAGGSSEAFFGQGTRLTVV.

This CDR3 is CATSGAGAGQPQHF. CDR3 nucleotide sequence: TGTGCCACCAGTGGAGCAGGGGCTGGTCAGCCCCAGCATTTT. The rearrangement uses TRBV24-1 and TRBJ1-5, with D perhaps matching TRBD1 (6 bases). Germline CDR1 is KGHDR and CDR2 is SFDVKD. The CDR3 contains 14 residues. The V gene lost 5 bases and the J gene lost 6 bases, with 13 bases spanning the gap.

The count of this clone is one. The genes are TRBV27 and TRBJ1-4, with 7 bases that match TRBD1. V shed 5 bases, J shed 5 bases, and the junction held 8 bases outside the gene matches. Germline V lookup: CDR1 MNHEY, CDR2 SMNVEV (reference sequence). The CDR3 loop spans 15 amino acids. DNA for the CDR3: TGTGCCAGCAGTCGGTACGGGACAGAGAATGAAAAACTGTTTTTT. Translated, it gives CASSRYGTENEKLFF.

The V and J genes are TRBV6-5 and TRBJ1-5; D is perhaps TRBD1 (6 bases). Deletions cut 7 bases from V and 5 bases from J, with 15 bases between. The CDR3 spans 14 residues. Germline V gene lookup returns CDR1 MNHEY and CDR2 SVGAGI. The CDR3 sequence is CASTETYRDQPQHF. The CDR3, as DNA: TGTGCCAGCACCGAAACCTACAGGGATCAGCCCCAGCATTTT.

The DNA for the CDR3 is TGCAGTGCTAGTGACAGGGGCAATGAGCAGTTCTTC. Its protein product is CSASDRGNEQFF. This rearrangement joins TRBV20-1 to TRBJ2-1; TRBD1 agrees at 8 bases. Trimming took 3 bases from V and 6 from J; bases not matched to a gene: 1. The length of the CDR3 is 12 residues. The germline CDR1 and CDR2 sequences are DFQATT and SNEGSKA (reference sequence).

The J gene is TRBJ2-7, the V gene TRBV6-5; no clear D. CDR3 length equals 13 residues. Trimming stripped 8 bases from V and 1 base from J, with 12 bases between. CDR1 is MNHEY, CDR2 SVGAGI, per germline. DNA of the CDR3: TGTGCCAGCTCCCCGGGTGATTCCTACGAGCAGTACTTC. Its protein product is CASSPGDSYEQYF.

This chain joins TRBV27 and TRBJ1-4, with 10 bases identical to TRBD1. The germline gives CDR1 MNHEY, CDR2 SMNVEV (reference sequence). Trimming removed 5 bases from V and 1 base from J; junction bases left unmatched: 7. CDR3 length: 17 residues. The DNA of the CDR3 is TGTGCCAGCAGTCCCGGGACAGGGGCGAGAACTAATGAAAAACTGTTTTTT. Translated, it gives CASSPGTGARTNEKLFF.

This clone appeared once. The chain uses TRBV15 and TRBJ2-3, with D possibly called TRBD1 or TRBD2 (5 bases each). The CDR3 loop spans 14 amino acids. Trimming shortened V by 4 bases and J by 4 bases, and 12 bases separated the two germline ends. Germline CDR1 is LNHNV and CDR2 is YYDKDF (reference sequence). CDR3 amino acids: CATSTERGADTQYF. The CDR3 region has the DNA TGTGCCACCAGCACAGAGAGGGGTGCAGATACGCAGTATTTT.

V gene TRBV3-1 (or the pseudogene TRBV3-2) combines with J gene TRBJ2-2; 15 bases fit TRBD2. The germline CDR1 and CDR2 sequences are LGHDT and YNNKEL (reference sequence). CDR3 length: 22 residues. V shed 4 bases, J shed 5 bases, and the junction held 20 bases outside the gene matches. The CDR3 DNA reads TGTGCCAGCAGCCGCGAGAATACAATCGGACTAGCGGGGGGGCCTGGGACCGGGGAGCTGTTTTTT. This gives the protein CASSRENTIGLAGGPGTGELFF.

The chain carries TRBV28 and TRBJ1-1, with D possibly being TRBD1 (6 bases). Between the trimmed V and J ends, which lost 5 bases and 8 bases, there was a span of 18 bases. This CDR3 comprises 14 residues. Germline-derived CDR1 and CDR2 are MDHEN and SYDVKM. CDR3 loop: CASSKNGGGPEAFF. CDR3 bases: TGTGCCAGCAGTAAAAACGGGGGCGGGCCAGAAGCTTTCTTT.

The chain couples TRBV6-6 to TRBJ1-5; D not certain. Trimming took 2 bases from V and 7 from J, leaving 12 bases between them. Germline lookup yields CDR1 MNHNY and CDR2 SVGAGI (reference sequence). CDR3 length equals 14 residues. CDR3: CASSYGRDEQPQHF. For the CDR3, the DNA is TGTGCCAGCAGTTACGGAAGGGATGAACAGCCCCAGCATTTT.

Worth noting for this clone: The same CDR3 is also encoded by other DNA sequences in this sample. The CDR3 region is CASSLSAPGSGNTIYF. In DNA form, the CDR3 reads TGTGCCAGCAGCTTATCCGCGCCGGGCTCTGGAAACACCATATATTTT. The V gene is TRBV7-2, the J gene TRBJ1-3; unclear D gene. Per germline, CDR1 SGHTA and CDR2 FQGNSA. V lost 2 bases and J 0 bases, leaving 11 bases between the germline ends. This CDR3 contains 16 residues.

The chain recombines TRBV7-3 with TRBJ1-1, with 11 nucleotides matching TRBD1. V trimming: 2 bases; J trimming: 4 bases; junction bases outside the gene matches: 0. CDR1 is SGHTA and CDR2 is FQGTGA in the germline V gene. This CDR3 spans 14 amino acids. The CDR3 here is CASSLGQGATEAFF. CDR3 in DNA: TGTGCCAGCAGCTTAGGACAGGGGGCCACTGAAGCTTTCTTT.

The genes are TRBV7-8 and TRBJ2-7; no clear D. V dropped 1 base and J dropped 0 bases, with 7 bases sitting between them. The germline V gene has CDR1 SGHVS and CDR2 FQNEAQ. CDR3 length: 14 residues. The CDR3 DNA reads as TGTGCCAGCAGCTTAGAACCGAACTCCTACGAGCAGTACTTC. Residues: CASSLEPNSYEQYF.

The chain recombines TRBV19 with TRBJ2-3; no clear D. V gave up 7 bases and J gave up 0 bases, with 14 bases separating them. The CDR3 has 15 amino acids. The germline V gene has CDR1 LNHDA and CDR2 SQIVND (reference sequence). The CDR3 nucleotides read TGTGCCAGTAAAATGGGCCCACTTAGCACAGATACGCAGTATTTT. Encoded protein: CASKMGPLSTDTQYF.

The rearrangement links TRBV19 to TRBJ2-1; D is undetermined. The germline gives CDR1 LNHDA, CDR2 SQIVND (reference sequence). V gave up 3 bases and J gave up 2 bases, with 14 bases separating them. This CDR3 has 16 amino acids. CDR3 in amino acids: CASSMGLSVAYNEQFF. The CDR3 nucleotides read TGTGCCAGTAGTATGGGGTTGAGTGTAGCCTACAATGAGCAGTTCTTC.